These 18 T cell receptor beta chains came from one sample sequenced in a study of T cell changes during pregnancy in multiple sclerosis (dated by TCRdb to between 2018 and 2021). Preparation of the library involved the immunoSEQ multiplex PCR assay. Entries here come from immuneACCESS through TCRdb and include only in-frame sequences with V and J called. Some clones fail to appear in such tables; in the studies checked, an unresolved V gene covers under half of the shortfall, and the cause of the remainder is unknown. In all, the sample holds 40,000 or so clones, and around 92% of those were seen once. The ten largest clones take up about 27% of the sample. The sample consisted of CD8+ T cells from peripheral blood mononuclear cells, taken before pregnancy. Receptors were obtained from a female donor with multiple sclerosis, enrolled in a pregnancy study.

The chain carries TRBV7-9 and TRBJ2-7; the match to TRBD2 covers 7 bases. The CDR3 is made up of 14 amino acids. The germline CDR1 and CDR2 sequences are SEHNR and FQNEAQ (reference sequence). V gave up 5 bases and J gave up 5 bases; unmatched junction bases: 9. CDR3 bases: TGTGCCAGCAGCCCCCGGACTAGAATGGACGAGCAGTACTTC. Protein sequence: CASSPRTRMDEQYF.

The V gene is TRBV13, the J gene TRBJ1-6; D gene ambiguous. This CDR3 comprises 17 residues. Trimming pared 5 bases from V and 0 bases from J, leaving 14 bases between. Germline V gene lookup returns CDR1 PRHDT and CDR2 FYEKMQ (reference sequence). CDR3 nucleotides: TGTGCCAGCAGCACCTCGGACGGGAGCTCCTATAATTCACCCCTCCACTTT. Translating it yields CASSTSDGSSYNSPLHF.

The J gene is TRBJ2-4, the V gene TRBV5-4, with 10 bases matching TRBD1. Germline assignment: CDR1 SGHNT and CDR2 YYREEE (reference sequence). CDR3 length equals 15 residues. J was trimmed by 5 bases and V by 4 bases; bases with no gene match: 6. For the CDR3, the DNA is TGTGCCAGCAGCGCACAGGACAGGGGGGAAAACATTCAGTACTTC. It yields the protein CASSAQDRGENIQYF.

The DNA for the CDR3 is TGTGCCAGCGCCCCCGGGACAGGGAACTATGGCTACACCTTC. Its protein product is CASAPGTGNYGYTF. The chain uses TRBV27 and TRBJ1-2; TRBD1 matches at 9 bases. The CDR3 loop spans 14 amino acids. Germline V gives CDR1 MNHEY, CDR2 SMNVEV (reference sequence). With V trimmed by 8 bases and J by 2 bases, 6 bases remained unmatched.

The J gene is TRBJ1-5, the V gene TRBV19; TRBD1 aligns across 10 bases. CDR3 size: 18 residues. V gave up 1 base and J gave up 0 bases; unmatched junction bases: 6. Germline V gene sequence: CDR1 LNHDA, CDR2 SQIVND (reference sequence). DNA of the CDR3: TGTGCCAGTAGTATAGGGGACAGGGGCCCTTTTAGCAATCAGCCCCAGCATTTT. Translating it yields CASSIGDRGPFSNQPQHF. The entire variable domain, with the rest obtained from reference TRBV19 and TRBJ1-5, is as follows: DGGITQSPKYLFRKEGQNVTLSCEQNLNHDAMYWYRQDPGQGLRLIYYSQIVNDFQKGDIAEGYSVSREKKESFPLTVTSAQKNPTAFYLCASSIGDRGPFSNQPQHFGDGTRLSIL.

The chain joins TRBV4-1 to TRBJ2-3; D might be TRBD2 (6 bases). V was clipped by 2 bases and J by 4 bases, with 16 bases between them. From germline, CDR1 is MGHRA and CDR2 YSYEKL. The CDR3 consists of 16 residues. The CDR3 region has the DNA TGCGCCAGCAGCCAAAGGGACGCGGGGACTTCAGATACGCAGTATTTT. Translated, it gives CASSQRDAGTSDTQYF.

The chain employs TRBV4-1 and TRBJ1-2, with 7 bases aligning to TRBD1. This CDR3 has 15 residues. Germline CDR1 and CDR2: MGHRA and YSYEKL. J was trimmed by 0 bases and V by 5 bases; bases with no gene match: 6. CDR3 sequence reads: CASSVRQGSNYGYTF. CDR3 nucleotide sequence: TGCGCCAGCAGCGTCAGACAGGGATCTAACTATGGCTACACCTTC.

The chain carries TRBV9 and TRBJ1-4, with D maybe TRBD1 (5 bases). The CDR3 has 13 residues. Looked up from germline, CDR1 is SGDLS and CDR2 is YYNGEE. Trimming shortened V by 4 bases and J by 6 bases, and 10 bases separated the two germline ends. In DNA, the CDR3 is TGTGCCAGCAGCACCGAAGGGGATGAAAAACTGTTTTTT. Translating gives CASSTEGDEKLFF.

The V gene is TRBV4-1, the J gene TRBJ1-2; D is unresolved. Germline CDR1 and CDR2: MGHRA and YSYEKL. Trimming stripped 0 bases from V and 7 bases from J, with 9 bases between. CDR3 length: 13 residues. CDR3 in amino acids: CASSQDLSVGYTF. CDR3 in DNA: TGCGCCAGCAGCCAAGATTTGTCGGTTGGCTACACCTTC.

J is TRBJ1-5 and V is TRBV6-4; 7 nucleotides align to TRBD1. From germline, CDR1 is MRHNA and CDR2 SNTAGT. Losses at the gene ends were 2 bases for V and 0 bases for J; bases not matched to a gene: 16. The CDR3 consists of 20 residues. As DNA, the CDR3 is TGTGCCAGCAGTGACAGGGCGGACAGGAGGGGGTGTTATAGCAATCAGCCCCAGCATTTT. The encoded protein is CASSDRADRRGCYSNQPQHF.

This clone is termed medium-sized. This sequence joins TRBV4-1 and TRBJ2-5; 9 positions match TRBD1. The V gene's germline CDR1 is MGHRA and CDR2 YSYEKL. The CDR3 extends over 13 amino acids. V shed 3 bases and J 4 bases; nucleotides not matched to a gene: 0. This chain's CDR3 is CASSQDRGETQYF. For the CDR3, the DNA is TGCGCCAGCAGCCAGGACAGGGGAGAGACCCAGTACTTC.

This rearrangement joins TRBV5-6 to TRBJ2-5; maybe TRBD1 (5 bases). Germline CDR1 reads SGHDT; CDR2 reads YYEEEE. The CDR3 extends over 15 amino acids. The V end was cut by 6 bases, the J end by 2 bases, with 17 bases between. Here the CDR3 reads CASTSWGRAQETQYF. The CDR3 DNA reads TGTGCCAGCACCTCTTGGGGCAGGGCACAAGAGACCCAGTACTTC.

The genes are TRBV11-2 and TRBJ2-5; possibly TRBD2 for D (5 bases). V was clipped by 5 bases and J by 5 bases, with 12 bases between them. Germline V lookup: CDR1 SGHAT, CDR2 FQNNGV. The CDR3 length is 13 residues. The CDR3 reads CASSTDGGETQYF. CDR3 DNA sequence: TGTGCCAGCAGCACGGATGGAGGCGAGACCCAGTACTTC.

This chain links TRBV5-1 with TRBJ2-3, with 8 nucleotides matching TRBD1. Germline V gives CDR1 SGHRS, CDR2 YFSETQ. The CDR3 consists of 15 residues. V lost 4 bases and J lost 3; bases outside the gene matches: 7. CDR3 nucleotide sequence: TGCGCCAGCAGCCCCTCGACAGGGGAGACAGATACGCAGTATTTT. Translated: CASSPSTGETDTQYF.

The rearrangement uses TRBV6-5 and TRBJ2-7; the match to TRBD1 covers 7 bases. CDR1 and CDR2 from the germline V gene are MNHEY and SVGAGI. V lost 4 bases, J lost 2 bases, and 11 bases stayed unmatched. The CDR3 length is 16 residues. The CDR3 DNA sequence: TGTGCCAGCAGTTCCGATGTCGGGACAGCGCCCTACGAGCAGTACTTC. Protein sequence: CASSSDVGTAPYEQYF.

V and J are TRBV28 and TRBJ2-5, with TRBD1 identical over 7 bases. Per the germline V gene, CDR1 is MDHEN and CDR2 is SYDVKM. V dropped 2 bases and J dropped 2; count of bases not matched to a gene: 20. CDR3 length equals 20 residues. CDR3 loop: CASSLPMLGGQAAPQETQYF. DNA of the CDR3: TGTGCCAGCAGTTTACCAATGCTGGGCGGACAGGCCGCACCTCAAGAGACCCAGTACTTC.

V gene TRBV28 combines with J gene TRBJ1-6, with D perhaps matching TRBD1 (5 bases). The CDR3 has 15 amino acids. Per germline, CDR1 MDHEN and CDR2 SYDVKM. V was clipped by 6 bases and J by 2 bases, with 11 bases between them. The CDR3 nucleotides are TGTGCCAGCAGCCCAGGGTTTGCCTATAATTCACCCCTCCACTTT. Its protein is CASSPGFAYNSPLHF.

In this sample, this clone turned up a few times. The rearrangement links TRBV27 to TRBJ1-1; D perhaps matches TRBD1 (5 bases). V gave up 3 bases and J gave up 4 bases, with 12 bases separating them. CDR1 is MNHEY, CDR2 SMNVEV, per germline (reference sequence). This CDR3 contains 14 residues. CDR3 sequence reads: CASSLTVAITEAFF. The CDR3 DNA follows: TGTGCCAGCAGTTTGACAGTGGCGATCACTGAAGCTTTCTTT.